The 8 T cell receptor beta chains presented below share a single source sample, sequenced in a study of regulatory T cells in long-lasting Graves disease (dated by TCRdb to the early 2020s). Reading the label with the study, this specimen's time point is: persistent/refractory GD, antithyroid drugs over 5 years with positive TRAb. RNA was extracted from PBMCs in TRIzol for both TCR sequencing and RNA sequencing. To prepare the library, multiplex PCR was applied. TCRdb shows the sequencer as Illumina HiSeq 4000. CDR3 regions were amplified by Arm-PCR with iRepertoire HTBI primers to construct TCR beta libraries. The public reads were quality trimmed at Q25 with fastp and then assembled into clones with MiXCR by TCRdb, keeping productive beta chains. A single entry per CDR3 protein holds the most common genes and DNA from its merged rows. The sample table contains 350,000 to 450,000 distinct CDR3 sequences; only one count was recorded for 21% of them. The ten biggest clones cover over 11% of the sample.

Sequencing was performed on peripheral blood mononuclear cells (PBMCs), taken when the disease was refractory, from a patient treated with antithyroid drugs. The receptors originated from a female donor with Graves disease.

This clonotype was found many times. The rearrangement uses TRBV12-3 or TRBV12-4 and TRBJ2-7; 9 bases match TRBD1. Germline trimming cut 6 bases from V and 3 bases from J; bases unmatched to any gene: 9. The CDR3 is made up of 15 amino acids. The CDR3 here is CASRQGQGHGYEQYF. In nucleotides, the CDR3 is TGTGCCAGCAGACAGGGACAGGGTCATGGCTACGAGCAGTACTTC.

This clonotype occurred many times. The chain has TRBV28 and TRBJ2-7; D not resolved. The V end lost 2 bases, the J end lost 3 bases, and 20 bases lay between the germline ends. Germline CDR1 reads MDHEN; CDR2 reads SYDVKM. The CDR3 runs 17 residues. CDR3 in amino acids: CASSLGGPGDGFYEQYF. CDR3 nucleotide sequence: TGTGCCAGCAGTTTAGGTGGGCCGGGTGATGGTTTCTACGAGCAGTACTTC.

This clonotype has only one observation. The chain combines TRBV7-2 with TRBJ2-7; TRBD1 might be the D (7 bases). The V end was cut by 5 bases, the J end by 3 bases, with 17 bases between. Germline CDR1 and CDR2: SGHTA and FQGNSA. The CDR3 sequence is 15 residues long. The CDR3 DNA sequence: TGTGCCAGCAGCCGCCGTGGAGGGGGCCTCTACGAGCAGTACTTC. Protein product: CASSRRGGGLYEQYF.

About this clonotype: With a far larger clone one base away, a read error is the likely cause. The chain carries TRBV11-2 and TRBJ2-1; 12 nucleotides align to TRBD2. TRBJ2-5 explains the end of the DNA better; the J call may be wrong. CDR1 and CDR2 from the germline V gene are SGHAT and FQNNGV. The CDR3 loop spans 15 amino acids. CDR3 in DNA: TGTGCCAGCAGCATGAGACTAGCGGGAGTAGAGACCCAGTACTTC. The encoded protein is CASSMRLAGVETQYF.

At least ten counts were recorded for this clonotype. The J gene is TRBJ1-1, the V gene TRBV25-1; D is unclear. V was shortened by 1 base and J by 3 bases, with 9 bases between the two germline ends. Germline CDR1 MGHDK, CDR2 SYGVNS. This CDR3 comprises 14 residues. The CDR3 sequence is CASSESGWDTEAFF. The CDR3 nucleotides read TGTGCCAGCAGTGAATCCGGCTGGGACACTGAAGCTTTCTTT. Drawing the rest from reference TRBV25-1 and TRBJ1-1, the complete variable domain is EADIYQTPRYLVIGTGKKITLECSQTMGHDKMYWYQQDPGMELHLIHYSYGVNSTEKGDLSSESTVSRIRTEHFPLTLESARPSHTSQYLCASSESGWDTEAFFGQGTRLTVV.

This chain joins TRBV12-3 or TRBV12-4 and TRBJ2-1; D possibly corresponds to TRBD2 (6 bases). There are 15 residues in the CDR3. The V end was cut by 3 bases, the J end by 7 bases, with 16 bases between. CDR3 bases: TGTGCCAGCAGTTTTTTAGGTGCGGGAAAAAATGAGCAGTTCTTC. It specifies CASSFLGAGKNEQFF.

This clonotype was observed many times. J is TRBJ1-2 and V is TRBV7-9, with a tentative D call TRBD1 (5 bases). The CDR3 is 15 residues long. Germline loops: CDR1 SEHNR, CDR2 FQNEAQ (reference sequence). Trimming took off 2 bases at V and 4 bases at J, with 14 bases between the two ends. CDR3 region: CASSLQRGDPYGYTF. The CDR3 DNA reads TGTGCCAGCAGCTTACAGCGGGGGGACCCCTATGGCTACACCTTC.

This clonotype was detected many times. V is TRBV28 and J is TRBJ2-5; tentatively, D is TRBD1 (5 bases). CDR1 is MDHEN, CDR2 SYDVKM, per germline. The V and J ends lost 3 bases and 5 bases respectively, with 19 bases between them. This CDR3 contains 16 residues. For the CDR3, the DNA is TGTGCCAGCAGTTTTTACCCTCAGACAGACTCGGAGACCCAGTACTTC. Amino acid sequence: CASSFYPQTDSETQYF.